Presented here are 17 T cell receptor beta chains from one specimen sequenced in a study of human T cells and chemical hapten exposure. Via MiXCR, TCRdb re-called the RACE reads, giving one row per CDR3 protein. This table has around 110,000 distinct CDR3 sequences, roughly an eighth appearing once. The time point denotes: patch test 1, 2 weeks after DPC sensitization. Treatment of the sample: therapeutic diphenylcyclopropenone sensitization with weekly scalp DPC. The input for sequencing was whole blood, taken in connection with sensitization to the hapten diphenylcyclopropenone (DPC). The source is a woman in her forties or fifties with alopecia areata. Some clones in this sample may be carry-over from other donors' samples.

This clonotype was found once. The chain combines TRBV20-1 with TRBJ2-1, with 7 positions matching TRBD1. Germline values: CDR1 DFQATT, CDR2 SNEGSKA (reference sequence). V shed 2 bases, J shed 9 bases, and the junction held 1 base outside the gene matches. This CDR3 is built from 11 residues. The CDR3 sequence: CSARRGLEQFF. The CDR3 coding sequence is TGCAGTGCTAGAAGGGGGCTTGAGCAGTTCTTC.

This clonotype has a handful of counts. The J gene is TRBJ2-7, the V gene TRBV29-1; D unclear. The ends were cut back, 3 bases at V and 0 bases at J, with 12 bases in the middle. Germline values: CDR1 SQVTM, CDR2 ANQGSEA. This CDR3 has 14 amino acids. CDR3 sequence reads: CSVERTASSYEQYF. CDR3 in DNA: TGCAGCGTTGAGAGGACCGCGAGCTCCTACGAGCAGTACTTC.

The CDR3 spells CASSQARLGGTDYATNEKLFF. DNA for the CDR3: TGTGCCAGCAGCCAAGCAAGACTAGGAGGGACAGATTATGCAACTAATGAAAAACTGTTTTTT. V is TRBV3-1 and J is TRBJ1-4; 7 nucleotides align to TRBD1. This CDR3 spans 21 amino acids. CDR1 and CDR2 (germline): LGHDT, YNNKEL (reference sequence). V was pared by 1 base and J by 0 bases, with 17 bases of the junction left unmatched. The variable domain in full, completed from reference TRBV3-1 and TRBJ1-4, reads DTAVSQTPKYLVTQMGNDKSIKCEQNLGHDTMYWYKQDSKKFLKIMFSYNNKELIINETVPNRFSPKSPDKAHLNLHINSLELGDSAVYFCASSQARLGGTDYATNEKLFFGSGTQLSVL.

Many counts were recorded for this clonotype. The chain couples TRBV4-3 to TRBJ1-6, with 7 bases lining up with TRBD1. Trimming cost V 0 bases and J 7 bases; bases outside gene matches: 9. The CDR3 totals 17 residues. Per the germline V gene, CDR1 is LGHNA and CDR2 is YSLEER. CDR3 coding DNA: TGCGCCAGCAGCCAAGATCGGTCAGGGGGTACGAATTCACCCCTCCACTTT. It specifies CASSQDRSGGTNSPLHF.

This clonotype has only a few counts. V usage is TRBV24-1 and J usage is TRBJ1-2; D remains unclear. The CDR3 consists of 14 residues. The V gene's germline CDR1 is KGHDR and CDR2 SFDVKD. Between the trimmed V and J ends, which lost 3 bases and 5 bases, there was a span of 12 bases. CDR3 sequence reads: CATSDRNGIYGYTF. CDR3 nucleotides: TGTGCCACCAGTGATCGGAATGGGATTTATGGCTACACCTTC.

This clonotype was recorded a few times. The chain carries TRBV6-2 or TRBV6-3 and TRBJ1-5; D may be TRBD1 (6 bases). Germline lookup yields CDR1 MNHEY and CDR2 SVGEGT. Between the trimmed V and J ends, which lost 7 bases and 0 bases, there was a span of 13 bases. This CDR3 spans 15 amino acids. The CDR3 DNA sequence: TGTGCCAGCACCAGGGGCCTGTATAGCAATCAGCCCCAGCATTTT. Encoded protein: CASTRGLYSNQPQHF.

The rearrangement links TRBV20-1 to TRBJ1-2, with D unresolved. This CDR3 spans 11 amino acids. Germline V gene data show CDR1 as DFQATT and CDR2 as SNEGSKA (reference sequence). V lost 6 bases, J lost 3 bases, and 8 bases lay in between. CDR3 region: CSARQDYGYTF. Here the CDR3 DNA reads TGCAGTGCCCGGCAGGACTATGGCTACACCTTC.

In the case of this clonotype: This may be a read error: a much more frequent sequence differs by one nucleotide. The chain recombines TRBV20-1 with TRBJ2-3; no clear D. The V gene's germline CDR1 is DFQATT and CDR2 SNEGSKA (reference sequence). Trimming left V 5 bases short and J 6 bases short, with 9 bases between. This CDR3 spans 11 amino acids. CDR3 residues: CSASWSDTQYF. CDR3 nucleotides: TGCAGTGCTTCCTGGAGTGATACGCAGTATTTT.

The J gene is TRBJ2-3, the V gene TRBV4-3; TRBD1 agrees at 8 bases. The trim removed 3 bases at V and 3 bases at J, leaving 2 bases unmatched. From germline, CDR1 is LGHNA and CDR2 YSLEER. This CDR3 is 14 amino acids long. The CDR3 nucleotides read TGCGCCAGCAGCCAGACAGGGGCTACAGATACGCAGTATTTT. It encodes CASSQTGATDTQYF.

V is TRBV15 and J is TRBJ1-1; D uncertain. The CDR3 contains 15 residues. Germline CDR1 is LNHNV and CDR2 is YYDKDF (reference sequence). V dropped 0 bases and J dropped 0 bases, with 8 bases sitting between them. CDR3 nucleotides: TGTGCCACCAGCAGAGAGAAGTATATGAACACTGAAGCTTTCTTT. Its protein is CATSREKYMNTEAFF.

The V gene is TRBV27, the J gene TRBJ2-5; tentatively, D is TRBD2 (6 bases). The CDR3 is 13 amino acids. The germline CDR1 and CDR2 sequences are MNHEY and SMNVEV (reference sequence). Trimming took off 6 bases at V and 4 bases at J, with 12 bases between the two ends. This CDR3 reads CASRRGTAETQYF. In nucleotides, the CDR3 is TGTGCCAGCAGACGGGGGACCGCAGAGACCCAGTACTTC.

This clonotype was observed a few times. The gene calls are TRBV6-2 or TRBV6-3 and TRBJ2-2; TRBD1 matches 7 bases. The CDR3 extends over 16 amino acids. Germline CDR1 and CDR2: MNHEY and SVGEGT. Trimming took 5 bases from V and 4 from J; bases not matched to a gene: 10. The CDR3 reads CASSPDREWGTGELFF. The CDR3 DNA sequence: TGTGCCAGCAGTCCCGACAGGGAGTGGGGCACCGGGGAGCTGTTTTTT.

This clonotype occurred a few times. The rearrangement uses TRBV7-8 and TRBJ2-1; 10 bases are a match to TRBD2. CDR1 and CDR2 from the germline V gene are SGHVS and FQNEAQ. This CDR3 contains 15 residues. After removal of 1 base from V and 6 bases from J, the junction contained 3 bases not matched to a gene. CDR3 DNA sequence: TGTGCCAGCAGCTTAGGGGCTAGCGGGAGCAATGAGCAGTTCTTC. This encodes CASSLGASGSNEQFF.

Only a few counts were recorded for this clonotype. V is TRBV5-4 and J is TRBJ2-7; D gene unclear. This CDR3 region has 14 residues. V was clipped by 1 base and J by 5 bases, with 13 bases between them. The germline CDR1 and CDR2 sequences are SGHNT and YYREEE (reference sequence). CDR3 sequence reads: CASSLTPARHEQYF. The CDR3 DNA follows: TGTGCCAGCAGCTTGACTCCGGCCCGACACGAGCAGTACTTC.

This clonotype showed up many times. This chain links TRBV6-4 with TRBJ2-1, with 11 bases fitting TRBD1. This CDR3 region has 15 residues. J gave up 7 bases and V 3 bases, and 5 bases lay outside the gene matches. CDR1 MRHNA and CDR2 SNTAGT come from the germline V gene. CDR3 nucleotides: TGTGCCAGCAGTGATGGACAGGGGGCAATTAATGAGCAGTTCTTC. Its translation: CASSDGQGAINEQFF.

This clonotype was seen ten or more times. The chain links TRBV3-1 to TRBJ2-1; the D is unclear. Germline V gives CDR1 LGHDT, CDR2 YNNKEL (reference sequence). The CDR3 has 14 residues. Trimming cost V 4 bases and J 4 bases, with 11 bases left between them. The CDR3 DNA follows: TGTGCCAGCAGCCTGCCCTCGAGATACAATGAGCAGTTCTTC. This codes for CASSLPSRYNEQFF.

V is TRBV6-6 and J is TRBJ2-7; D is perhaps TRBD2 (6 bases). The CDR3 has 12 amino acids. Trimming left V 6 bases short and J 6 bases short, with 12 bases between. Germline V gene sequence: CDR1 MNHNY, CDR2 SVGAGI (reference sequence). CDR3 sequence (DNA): TGTGCCAGCAGCTCAGGCGGGACCGAGCAGTACTTC. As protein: CASSSGGTEQYF.